This T cell receptor (beta chain) is from a study of CD8 T cells in Susac syndrome. With regard to this clonotype: The antigen is unknown.

Study observations and caveats: There was no clonal expansion in the CD4+ T cell repertoires of Susac syndrome.

Roughly 0.45 to 1 ug RNA was reverse transcribed with random hexamers. TCRdb re-analysed the immunoSEQ multiplex PCR reads in MiXCR, keeping a single row per CDR3 protein. Of some 180,000 distinct CDR3 sequences listed, over 75% are singletons. Sequencing of TCR beta was performed on blood CD8+ and CD4+ T cells. The clonotype comes from a human donor with Susac syndrome. Material for sequencing was CD4+ T cells from PBMCs.

The CDR3 bases are TGTGCCAGTAGATCGACAGAGCCGGCTCAAGAGACCCAGTACTTC. Translating gives CASRSTEPAQETQYF. The chain links TRBV19 to TRBJ2-5; weak D call: TRBD1 (5 bases). CDR1 is LNHDA, CDR2 SQIVND, per germline (reference sequence). Trimming pared 6 bases from V and 2 bases from J, leaving 16 bases between. The CDR3 is made up of 15 amino acids.